In its sample, the clone carrying this T cell receptor (beta chain) was seen once. As yet, its antigen is unknown. A junction boundary mismatches the germline segment, possibly from a read error. For blood RNA, unsorted whole blood served as the source, and germline DNA was extracted too. None of the patients had received treatment, and all had chronic HBV infection. This record comes from a study of tumor-infiltrating lymphocytes in primary liver carcinoma. The study, taken as a whole, reports: Relative to blood, tumors carried a significantly larger fraction of the repertoire in their top 250 clones (p = 0.039). The bulk unsorted samples meant that CD4+ and CD8+ repertoires went uncompared.

The V gene's germline CDR1 is SNHLY and CDR2 FYNNEI. The CDR3 covers 15 residues. The input was 450 to 500 ng total RNA; TCR beta cDNA was made from it with a constant-region primer. Libraries for TCR beta were built through three nested multiplex PCR rounds, which together made up a slightly modified ARM-PCR procedure. For around 9 cycles apiece, the opening two PCR rounds ran with TRBV1-TRBV30 forward primers and a C-beta reverse primer. Each CDR3 protein gets one entry after TCRdb re-called the multiplex PCR reads with MiXCR. Found here are hundreds of thousands of distinct CDR3 sequences, 45% to 70% of them singletons; the top ten hold about 15%.

The chain uses TRBV2 and TRBJ1-4, with D possibly matching TRBD1 (5 bases). This clonotype was obtained from a woman under 40 with primary liver carcinoma and hepatitis B virus infection. Sequenced sample: peripheral blood. In DNA form, the CDR3 reads TGTGCCAGCAGTGAACTGAGGGGAACTAACGAAAAACTGTTTTTT. The encoded protein is CASSELRGTNEKLFF.